The source of this TCR beta chain is a study of shared clonotypes between healthy human individuals. In the source study's methods: Junction-only immunoSEQ sequences carried no quality scores, so filtering differed. The repertoire was sequenced with immunoSEQ multiplex PCR; TCRdb's copy has only in-frame clones and lacks some. V and J calls and clone size are those listed in that table; D and trimming were worked out from the DNA. The sample shows about 490,000 clones, 60% to 85% of them seen only once. The CDR3 has 17 residues. Germline CDR1 and CDR2: KGHSH and LQKENI. The germline V and J ends were trimmed by 6 bases and 3 bases, with 20 bases remaining between them. The unsorted samples had tens of millions of PBMCs used for genomic DNA.

The chain is built from TRBV18 and TRBJ2-2, with D uncertain. The TCR was taken from a woman in her thirties or forties in good health. Some clones in this sample may be carry-over from other donors' samples. The specimen sequenced was PBMCs. CDR3 DNA: TGTGCCAGCTCGCCAAACCGTTGGCTGGATTACACCGGGGAGCTGTTTTTT. Residues: CASSPNRWLDYTGELFF.